The next 28 T cell receptor beta chains were all read from a single sample in a study of radiation and T cells in renal cell carcinoma. TCRdb's copy holds only in-frame clones and misses some; the assay was immunoSEQ multiplex PCR. Among about 150,000 clones, less than 90% were seen once, and the ten largest hold 4.1%. Time point defined: baseline pretreatment blood. Documented treatment: 15 Gy SBRT to primary tumor, nephrectomy 4 weeks later. Source: blood, taken from a patient whose treatment included radiotherapy and nephrectomy. The receptors originated from a woman in her 70s with renal cell carcinoma.

The V gene is TRBV14, the J gene TRBJ1-1; D gene ambiguous. There are 13 residues in the CDR3. V lost 0 bases and J lost 6, with 8 bases in between. Per germline, CDR1 SGHDN and CDR2 FVKESK. CDR3 residues: CASSQELASEAFF. The CDR3 region has the DNA TGTGCCAGCAGCCAAGAATTGGCATCTGAAGCTTTCTTT.

CDR3 protein: CASSSGTVSYEQYF. As DNA, the CDR3 is TGTGCCAGCAGCTCCGGGACAGTCTCCTACGAGCAGTACTTC. The chain combines TRBV7-9 with TRBJ2-7; 7 nucleotides line up with TRBD1. This CDR3 region has 14 residues. Germline assignment: CDR1 SEHNR and CDR2 FQNEAQ (reference sequence). V lost 4 bases, J lost 0 bases, and 3 bases stayed unmatched.

The CDR3 loop is CASSERSSGNTIYF. The CDR3 coding sequence is TGTGCCAGCAGTGAAAGGAGCTCTGGAAACACCATATATTTT. The chain links TRBV6-1 to TRBJ1-3, with D unclear. The CDR3 loop spans 14 amino acids. Deletions cut 2 bases from V and 0 bases from J, with 5 bases between. CDR1 and CDR2 (germline): MNHNS, SASEGT.

The V and J genes are TRBV30 and TRBJ2-1; D remains unclear. Per the germline V gene, CDR1 is GTSNPN and CDR2 is SVGIG (reference sequence). Trimming cost V 5 bases and J 4 bases, with 9 bases left between them. The CDR3 runs to 12 residues. CDR3 in DNA: TGTGCCTGGGAGCTTAGATACAATGAGCAGTTCTTC. It translates to CAWELRYNEQFF.

The CDR3 bases are TGTGCCACCAAAGCGGGGGGGCGGAACCACGAGCAGTACTTC. It is translated as CATKAGGRNHEQYF. The chain is built from TRBV28 and TRBJ2-7; 10 bases line up with TRBD2. CDR3 length equals 14 residues. Germline V gene sequence: CDR1 MDHEN, CDR2 SYDVKM. V shed 10 bases, J shed 5 bases, and the junction held 11 bases outside the gene matches.

CDR3 in DNA: TGTGCCAGCAGTTACGCGGGTCGCAATCAGCCCCAGCATTTT. Amino acids: CASSYAGRNQPQHF. The chain combines TRBV6-5 with TRBJ1-5; D is unresolved. The CDR3 is made up of 14 amino acids. Germline CDR1 and CDR2: MNHEY and SVGAGI. V was shortened by 2 bases and J by 2 bases, with 7 bases between the two germline ends.

J is TRBJ1-6 and V is TRBV28; TRBD1 is a possible D gene (6 bases). Trimming took off 7 bases at V and 7 bases at J, with 11 bases between the two ends. CDR3 size: 13 residues. Germline loops: CDR1 MDHEN, CDR2 SYDVKM. CDR3 residues: CASKGGRNSPLHF. DNA of the CDR3: TGTGCCAGCAAAGGGGGTAGGAATTCACCCCTCCACTTT.

This clone was seen more than once but under ten times. The CDR3 region is CASSLGRATNEKLFF. In nucleotides, the CDR3 is TGCGCCAGCAGCTTAGGAAGGGCAACTAATGAAAAACTGTTTTTT. The chain is built from TRBV5-1 and TRBJ1-4; no firm D call. Between the trimmed V and J ends, which lost 2 bases and 0 bases, there was a span of 8 bases. Germline V gene sequence: CDR1 SGHRS, CDR2 YFSETQ. The CDR3 has 15 residues.

V gene TRBV9 combines with J gene TRBJ1-3; 9 bases fit TRBD1. The CDR3 has 16 amino acids. The germline gives CDR1 SGDLS, CDR2 YYNGEE. V lost 3 bases and J lost 0; bases outside the gene matches: 4. CDR3 coding DNA: TGTGCCAGCAGCGCGGGACAGGGAAGCTCTGGAAACACCATATATTTT. Its translation: CASSAGQGSSGNTIYF.

The genes are TRBV11-2 and TRBJ2-7, with D tentatively TRBD2 (5 bases). Trimming pared 5 bases from V and 2 bases from J, leaving 13 bases between. CDR1 is SGHAT, CDR2 FQNNGV, per germline. The CDR3 has 14 amino acids. The CDR3 DNA reads TGTGCCAGCAGCCGAACGGACTCGACCTACGAGCAGTACTTC. It is translated as CASSRTDSTYEQYF. Full variable domain (outside the CDR3, taken from reference TRBV11-2 and TRBJ2-7): EAGVAQSPRYKIIEKRQSVAFWCNPISGHATLYWYQQILGQGPKLLIQFQNNGVVDDSQLPKDRFSAERLKGVDSTLKIQPAKLEDSAVYLCASSRTDSTYEQYFGPGTRLTVT.

The rearrangement uses TRBV7-9 and TRBJ2-5; 9 bases map to TRBD2. Trimming took 2 bases from V and 4 from J; bases not matched to a gene: 5. Germline-derived CDR1 and CDR2 are SEHNR and FQNEAQ (reference sequence). The CDR3 has 15 amino acids. In nucleotides, the CDR3 is TGTGCCAGCAGCTTAAAAGCGGGGGGTCGAGAGACCCAGTACTTC. Its protein product is CASSLKAGGRETQYF.

The V call is TRBV4-1, the J call TRBJ1-2, with D perhaps matching TRBD1 (6 bases). The CDR3 runs to 15 residues. Trimming removed 6 bases at V and 0 bases at J, with 14 bases between. Germline lookup yields CDR1 MGHRA and CDR2 YSYEKL. In DNA, the CDR3 is TGCGCCAGCAGTATAGACAGGACCACTAACTATGGCTACACCTTC. Its protein is CASSIDRTTNYGYTF.

This clone was counted once. The chain couples TRBV5-4 to TRBJ2-3, with 10 bases matching TRBD1. The V and J ends lost 4 bases and 3 bases, in that order; junction bases with no gene match: 8. There are 16 residues in the CDR3. Germline CDR1 is SGHNT and CDR2 is YYREEE (reference sequence). CDR3 DNA sequence: TGTGCCAGCAGCCCCTGGGACAGGGGTATAACAGATACGCAGTATTTT. Residues: CASSPWDRGITDTQYF.

The chain couples TRBV7-9 to TRBJ1-3, with D perhaps TRBD1 (5 bases). The CDR3 is 13 residues long. Between the trimmed V and J ends, which lost 5 bases and 3 bases, there was a span of 8 bases. CDR1 SEHNR and CDR2 FQNEAQ come from the germline V gene (reference sequence). CDR3 sequence (DNA): TGTGCCAGCAGCAGGGGAGATGGAAACACCATATATTTT. Its translation: CASSRGDGNTIYF.

In DNA, the CDR3 is TGTGCCAGCAGCGGCCCGGGACAGTGGAAGTACGAGCAGTACTTC. This encodes CASSGPGQWKYEQYF. The chain couples TRBV5-4 to TRBJ2-7; 7 bases line up with TRBD1. CDR1 and CDR2 from the germline V gene are SGHNT and YYREEE (reference sequence). The CDR3 length is 15 residues. J was trimmed by 4 bases and V by 4 bases; bases with no gene match: 11.

This chain joins TRBV5-1 and TRBJ1-1, with D uncertain. Germline lookup yields CDR1 SGHRS and CDR2 YFSETQ. Trimming removed 3 bases at V and 4 bases at J, with 13 bases between. The CDR3 sequence is 14 residues long. CDR3 protein: CASSSDGFGTEAFF. For the CDR3, the DNA is TGCGCCAGCAGCTCGGACGGATTTGGCACTGAAGCTTTCTTT.

V is TRBV7-2 and J is TRBJ2-1; 7 bases map to TRBD2. This CDR3 region has 18 residues. Germline V gene sequence: CDR1 SGHTA, CDR2 FQGNSA. V shed 4 bases and J 0 bases; nucleotides not matched to a gene: 12. The CDR3 nucleotides are TGTGCCAGCAGCTCTCAGGGAGGGCTAGCCTTCTCCTACAATGAGCAGTTCTTC. Amino acid sequence: CASSSQGGLAFSYNEQFF.

The chain is built from TRBV5-1 and TRBJ1-1; 10 positions agree with TRBD1. This CDR3 contains 16 residues. Trimming cost V 4 bases and J 3 bases; bases outside gene matches: 9. Looked up from germline, CDR1 is SGHRS and CDR2 is YFSETQ. CDR3 region: CASSVGTGVRDTEAFF. CDR3 nucleotides: TGCGCCAGCAGCGTAGGGACAGGGGTAAGGGACACTGAAGCTTTCTTT. Full variable domain (outside the CDR3, taken from reference TRBV5-1 and TRBJ1-1): KAGVTQTPRYLIKTRGQQVTLSCSPISGHRSVSWYQQTPGQGLQFLFEYFSETQRNKGNFPGRFSGRQFSNSRSEMNVSTLELGDSALYLCASSVGTGVRDTEAFFGQGTRLTVV.

The J gene is TRBJ2-7, the V gene TRBV6-5, with D tentatively TRBD1 (6 bases). This CDR3 comprises 15 residues. V was clipped by 5 bases and J by 3 bases, with 17 bases between them. CDR1 is MNHEY, CDR2 SVGAGI, per germline. The CDR3 is CASSLAGTPFYEQYF. For the CDR3, the DNA is TGTGCCAGCAGTCTAGCCGGGACACCATTCTACGAGCAGTACTTC.

This CDR3 reads CASSPRTRGEQTQYF. The CDR3, as DNA: TGTGCCAGCAGTCCAAGGACTAGAGGGGAGCAGACCCAGTACTTC. The V gene is TRBV6-5, the J gene TRBJ2-5, with 7 bases identical to TRBD2. CDR1 and CDR2 from the germline V gene are MNHEY and SVGAGI. This CDR3 has 15 amino acids. V was pared by 5 bases and J by 6 bases, with 12 bases of the junction left unmatched.

This chain links TRBV18 with TRBJ2-6; a possible D gene is TRBD1 (6 bases). The CDR3 consists of 16 residues. Germline V gives CDR1 KGHSH, CDR2 LQKENI. V was shortened by 4 bases and J by 0 bases, with 10 bases between the two germline ends. The DNA of the CDR3 is TGTGCCAGCTCACTTACAGGGTCCTCTGGGGCCAACGTCCTGACTTTC. It is translated as CASSLTGSSGANVLTF.

The chain is built from TRBV19 and TRBJ2-7; possibly TRBD1 or TRBD2 for D (5 bases each). CDR1 and CDR2 (germline): LNHDA, SQIVND (reference sequence). CDR3 length: 14 amino acids. Trimming took 1 base from V and 2 from J, leaving 9 bases between them. CDR3 in DNA: TGTGCCAGTAGTATAGTAGGGACCACCTACGAGCAGTACTTC. Protein: CASSIVGTTYEQYF.

The CDR3 nucleotides are TGTGCCAGCAAGGACAGAGAAGCTTTCTTT. The encoded protein is CASKDREAFF. This sequence joins TRBV6-5 and TRBJ1-1; D is perhaps TRBD1 (6 bases). V shed 7 bases and J shed 8 bases, with 8 bases lying between them. Germline lookup yields CDR1 MNHEY and CDR2 SVGAGI. This CDR3 has 10 residues.

The V call is TRBV4-3, the J call TRBJ2-7; D may be TRBD1 (7 bases). Germline V gene sequence: CDR1 LGHNA, CDR2 YSLEER. V shed 4 bases and J shed 4 bases, with 14 bases lying between them. The CDR3 spans 14 residues. CDR3 coding DNA: TGCGCCAGCAGCCCGCGGAGGGGGCCGTACGAGCAGTACTTC. Translation: CASSPRRGPYEQYF.

This clone turned up a few times. This chain uses TRBV10-3 with TRBJ1-2, with TRBD1 identical over 8 bases. Germline CDR1 and CDR2: ENHRY and SYGVKD. This CDR3 is built from 13 residues. V dropped 10 bases and J dropped 3; count of bases not matched to a gene: 7. CDR3 amino acids: CATVLDRDYGYTF. CDR3 sequence (DNA): TGTGCCACCGTTTTGGACAGGGACTATGGCTACACCTTC.

The V and J genes are TRBV7-9 and TRBJ1-1; 8 bases are shared with TRBD1. After removal of 3 bases from V and 6 bases from J, the junction contained 6 bases not matched to a gene. The germline CDR1 and CDR2 sequences are SEHNR and FQNEAQ (reference sequence). This CDR3 is built from 14 residues. CDR3 bases: TGTGCCAGCAGCTTCCTAGGACAGGGCCCTGAAGCTTTCTTT. This gives the protein CASSFLGQGPEAFF.

This clone has just one count. This chain uses TRBV14 with TRBJ2-5; possible D gene TRBD2, 7 bases. CDR3 length: 15 amino acids. Trimming cost V 4 bases and J 4 bases, with 16 bases left between them. Germline V CDR1 and CDR2: SGHDN, FVKESK. CDR3 loop: CASSPWGRGSETQYF. The CDR3 nucleotides are TGTGCCAGCAGCCCCTGGGGGCGGGGGTCAGAGACCCAGTACTTC.

This clone was observed a handful of times. The V call is TRBV4-2, the J call TRBJ1-6; 9 positions match TRBD1. Germline V gene data show CDR1 as LGHNA and CDR2 as YNFKEQ. This CDR3 comprises 14 residues. V dropped 4 bases and J dropped 7; count of bases not matched to a gene: 2. This CDR3 is CASSLTGGNSPLHF. For the CDR3, the DNA is TGTGCCAGCAGCCTCACAGGGGGCAATTCACCCCTCCACTTT.